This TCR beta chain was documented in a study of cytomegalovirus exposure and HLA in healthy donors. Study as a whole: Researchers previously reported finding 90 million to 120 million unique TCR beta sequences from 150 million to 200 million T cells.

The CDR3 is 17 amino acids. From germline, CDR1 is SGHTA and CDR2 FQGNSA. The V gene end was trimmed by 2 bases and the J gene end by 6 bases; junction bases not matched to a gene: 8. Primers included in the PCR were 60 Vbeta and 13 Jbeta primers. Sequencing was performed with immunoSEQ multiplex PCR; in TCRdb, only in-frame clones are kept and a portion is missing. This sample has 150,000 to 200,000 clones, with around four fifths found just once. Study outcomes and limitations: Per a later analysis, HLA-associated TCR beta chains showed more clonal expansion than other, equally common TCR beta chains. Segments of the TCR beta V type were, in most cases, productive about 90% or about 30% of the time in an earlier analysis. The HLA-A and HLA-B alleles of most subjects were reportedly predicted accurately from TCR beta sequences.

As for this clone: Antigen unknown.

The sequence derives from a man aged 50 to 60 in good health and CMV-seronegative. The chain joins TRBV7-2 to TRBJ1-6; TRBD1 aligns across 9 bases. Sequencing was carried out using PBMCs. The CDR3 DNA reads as TGTGCCAGCAGCTTAAGGTGGGGACAGGGTGTTAATTCACCCCTCCACTTT. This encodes CASSLRWGQGVNSPLHF.